What follows describes a single TCR beta chain. Its specificity is unknown. These data are taken from a study of blood T cells in healthy people across ages. General observations from the study: More naive CD4+ cells and higher diversity marked long-lived donors relative to aged donors. Diversity estimates from one million T cells were considered underestimates.

Sample-barcoded 5' priming and a J-beta primer mix drove a second PCR of roughly 7 to 11 cycles. TCRdb reprocessed the 5' RACE reads via MiXCR and lists one record per CDR3 protein. This sample carries 1.5 million or so distinct CDR3 sequences, 42% of them seen once, and the ten largest clones take about 3.8%. The CDR3 runs to 17 residues. Looked up from germline, CDR1 is MDHEN and CDR2 is SYDVKM. J gave up 0 bases and V 4 bases, and 4 bases lay outside the gene matches. The sequencing sample was made of blood. This chain links TRBV28 with TRBJ2-1; the match to TRBD2 covers 12 bases. This TCR came from a woman aged 18-35 years in good health. The CDR3 DNA reads TGTGCCAGCAGTTCCCTAGCGGGAGGGAGCTCCTACAATGAGCAGTTCTTC. Amino acid sequence: CASSSLAGGSSYNEQFF.